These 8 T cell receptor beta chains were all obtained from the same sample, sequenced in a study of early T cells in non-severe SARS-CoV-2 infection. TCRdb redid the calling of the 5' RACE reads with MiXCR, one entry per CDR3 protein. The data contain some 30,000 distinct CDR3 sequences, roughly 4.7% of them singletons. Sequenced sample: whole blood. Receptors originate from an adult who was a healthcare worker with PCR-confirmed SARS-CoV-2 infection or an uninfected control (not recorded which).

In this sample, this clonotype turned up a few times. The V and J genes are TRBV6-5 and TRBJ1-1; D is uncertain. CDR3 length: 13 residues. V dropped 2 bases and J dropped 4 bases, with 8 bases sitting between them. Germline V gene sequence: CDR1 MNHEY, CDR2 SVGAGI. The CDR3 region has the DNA TGTGCCAGCAGTTACGGGCTGGGCACTGAAGCTTTCTTT. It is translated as CASSYGLGTEAFF.

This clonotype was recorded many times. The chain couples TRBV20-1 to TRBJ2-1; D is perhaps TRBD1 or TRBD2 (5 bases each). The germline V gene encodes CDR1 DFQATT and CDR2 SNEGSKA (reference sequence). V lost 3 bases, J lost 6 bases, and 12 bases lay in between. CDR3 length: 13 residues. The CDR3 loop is CSARFGTGNEQFF. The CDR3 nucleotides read TGCAGTGCTAGGTTCGGGACCGGCAATGAGCAGTTCTTC.

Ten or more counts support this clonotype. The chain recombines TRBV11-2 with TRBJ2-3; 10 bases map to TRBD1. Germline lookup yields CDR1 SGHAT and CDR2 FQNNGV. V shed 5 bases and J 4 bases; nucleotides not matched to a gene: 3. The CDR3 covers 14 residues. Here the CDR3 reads CASSRDRGPDTQYF. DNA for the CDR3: TGTGCCAGCAGCCGGGACAGGGGACCAGATACGCAGTATTTT.

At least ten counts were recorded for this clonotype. CDR3 sequence (DNA): TGTGCCAGCAGCCGCGACAGGAGACTAAACACCATATATTTT. Protein product: CASSRDRRLNTIYF. V is TRBV12-3 or TRBV12-4 and J is TRBJ1-3; possible D gene TRBD1, 6 bases. The V gene lost 6 bases and the J gene lost 6 bases, with 15 bases spanning the gap. The CDR3 sequence is 14 residues long.

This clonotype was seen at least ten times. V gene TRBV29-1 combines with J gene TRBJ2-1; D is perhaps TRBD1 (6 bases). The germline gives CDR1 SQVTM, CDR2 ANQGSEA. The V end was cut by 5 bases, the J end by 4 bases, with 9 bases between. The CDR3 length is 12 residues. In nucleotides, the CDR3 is TGCAGCGTTTCCAGGGGATACAATGAGCAGTTCTTC. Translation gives CSVSRGYNEQFF.

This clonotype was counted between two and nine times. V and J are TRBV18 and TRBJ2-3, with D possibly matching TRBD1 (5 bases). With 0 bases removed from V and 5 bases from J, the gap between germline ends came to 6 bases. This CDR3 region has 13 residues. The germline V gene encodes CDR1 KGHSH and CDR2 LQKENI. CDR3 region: CASSPPGQDTQYF. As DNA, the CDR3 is TGTGCCAGCTCACCACCGGGGCAAGATACGCAGTATTTT.

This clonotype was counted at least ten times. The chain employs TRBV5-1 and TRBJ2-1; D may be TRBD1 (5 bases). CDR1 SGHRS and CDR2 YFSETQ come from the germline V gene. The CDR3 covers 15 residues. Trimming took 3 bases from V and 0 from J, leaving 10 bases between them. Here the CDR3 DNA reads TGCGCCAGCAGCTCTAGACAGCACTCCTACAATGAGCAGTTCTTC. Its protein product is CASSSRQHSYNEQFF. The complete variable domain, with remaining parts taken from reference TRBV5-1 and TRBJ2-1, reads KAGVTQTPRYLIKTRGQQVTLSCSPISGHRSVSWYQQTPGQGLQFLFEYFSETQRNKGNFPGRFSGRQFSNSRSEMNVSTLELGDSALYLCASSSRQHSYNEQFFGPGTRLTVL.

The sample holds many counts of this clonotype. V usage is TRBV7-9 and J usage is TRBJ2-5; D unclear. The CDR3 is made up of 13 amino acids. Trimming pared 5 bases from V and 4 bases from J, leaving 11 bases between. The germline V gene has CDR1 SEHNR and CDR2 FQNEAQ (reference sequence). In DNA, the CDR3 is TGTGCCAGCAGCCCGTTAGAGCGAGAGACCCAGTACTTC. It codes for CASSPLERETQYF. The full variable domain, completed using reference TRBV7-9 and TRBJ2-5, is DTGVSQNPRHKITKRGQNVTFRCDPISEHNRLYWYRQTLGQGPEFLTYFQNEAQLEKSRLLSDRFSAERPKGSFSTLEIQRTEQGDSAMYLCASSPLERETQYFGPGTRLLVL.